The following is a T cell receptor (beta chain) sequence with its context. The sample is drawn from a study of blood T cell repertoires in COVID-19. Background on the study: COVID-19 samples collected from the United States, Italy and Spain covered acute and convalescent phases.

Participants spanned ages about 18 to 90 years and resided in some 22 US areas. Cohort placement rested on clinical history that participants reported themselves. CDR3 length: 15 residues. Germline CDR1 and CDR2: ENHRY and SYGVKD. Trimming took 0 bases from V and 0 from J, leaving 9 bases between them. The protocol was immunoSEQ multiplex PCR, while the TCRdb copy is restricted to in-frame clones and leaves out a portion. The sample shows approximately 200,000 clones, more than 70% of them seen only once. The chain combines TRBV10-3 with TRBJ2-7; maybe TRBD1 (6 bases). This receptor was taken from a woman aged 25-40 years who had recovered from COVID-19. Material for sequencing was PBMCs or T cells enriched from blood (not recorded which). The CDR3 here is CAISESTGFSYEQYF. In DNA, the CDR3 is TGTGCCATCAGTGAGTCAACAGGGTTCTCCTACGAGCAGTACTTC.